This T cell receptor (beta chain) was identified in a study of a mutant IDH1 vaccine in newly diagnosed glioma. Study in general: Patients came in for eight vaccinations, in weeks 1, 3, 5, 7, 11, 15, 19 and 23. Standard pretreatment was either radiotherapy, temozolomide, or, for most, radiochemotherapy with temozolomide. Study-wide results and caveats: Of the patients, 80% to 95% had vaccine-induced immune responses.

Germline V gene lookup returns CDR1 SGHRS and CDR2 YFSETQ. Trimming cost V 7 bases and J 8 bases; bases outside gene matches: 21. The CDR3 totals 18 residues. This clone showed up just a few times. What it binds is unknown. As for time point: week 5, during vaccination. It was 300 ug of mutant IDH1 20-mer peptide that made up each vaccine dose, given with topical imiquimod. Libraries were prepared by immunoSEQ multiplex PCR; TCRdb keeps only in-frame clonotypes and omits some of them. Here the sample spans around 46,000 clones, around four fifths being singletons. The input for sequencing was PBMCs, taken from a glioma patient whose treatment included an IDH1 peptide vaccine. The clonotype originates from a man in his forties or fifties with glioma. This rearrangement joins TRBV5-1 to TRBJ2-1; 10 nucleotides line up with TRBD2. CDR3 protein: CASSGQGRAGGPWDEQFF. The CDR3 bases are TGCGCCAGCTCCGGCCAAGGGCGAGCGGGGGGGCCTTGGGATGAGCAGTTCTTC. Full variable domain (remainder filled in from reference TRBV5-1 and TRBJ2-1): KAGVTQTPRYLIKTRGQQVTLSCSPISGHRSVSWYQQTPGQGLQFLFEYFSETQRNKGNFPGRFSGRQFSNSRSEMNVSTLELGDSALYLCASSGQGRAGGPWDEQFFGPGTRLTVL.